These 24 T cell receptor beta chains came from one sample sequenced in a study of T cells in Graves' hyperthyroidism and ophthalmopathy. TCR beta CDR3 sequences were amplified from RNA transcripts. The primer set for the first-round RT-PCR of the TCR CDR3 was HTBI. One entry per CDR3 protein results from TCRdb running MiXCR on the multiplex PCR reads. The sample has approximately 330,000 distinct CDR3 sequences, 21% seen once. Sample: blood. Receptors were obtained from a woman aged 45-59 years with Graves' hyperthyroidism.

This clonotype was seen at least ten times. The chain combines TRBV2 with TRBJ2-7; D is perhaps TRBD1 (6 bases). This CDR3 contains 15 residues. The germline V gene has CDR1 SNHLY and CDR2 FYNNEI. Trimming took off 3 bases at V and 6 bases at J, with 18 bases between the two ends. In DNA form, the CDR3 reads TGTGCCAGCAGTGAGTGGACAGTTCGTTGGCGCGAGCAGTACTTC. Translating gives CASSEWTVRWREQYF.

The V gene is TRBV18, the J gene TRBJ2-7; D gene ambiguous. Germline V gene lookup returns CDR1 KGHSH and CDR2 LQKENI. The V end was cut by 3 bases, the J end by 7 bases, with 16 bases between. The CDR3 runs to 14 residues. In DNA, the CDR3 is TGTGCCAGCTCACCGGGCAAAACCAGCTATGAGCAGTACTTC. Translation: CASSPGKTSYEQYF.

The CDR3 coding sequence is TGTGCCAGCAGCAGAGGTGGGACGCCCTACAATGAGCAGTTCTTC. It is translated as CASSRGGTPYNEQFF. The chain is built from TRBV11-1 and TRBJ2-1, with D perhaps assigned TRBD1 or TRBD2 (5 bases each). V was trimmed by 5 bases and J by 2 bases, leaving 13 bases between them. Per germline, CDR1 SGHAT and CDR2 FQDESV (reference sequence). This CDR3 has 15 amino acids.

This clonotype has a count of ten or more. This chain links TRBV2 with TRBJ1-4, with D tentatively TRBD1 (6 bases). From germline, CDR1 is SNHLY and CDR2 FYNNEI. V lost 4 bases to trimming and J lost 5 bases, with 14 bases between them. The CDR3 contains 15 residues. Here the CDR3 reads CASSVSRGLNEKLFF. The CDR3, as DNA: TGTGCCAGCAGTGTCTCCAGGGGCCTCAATGAAAAACTGTTTTTT.

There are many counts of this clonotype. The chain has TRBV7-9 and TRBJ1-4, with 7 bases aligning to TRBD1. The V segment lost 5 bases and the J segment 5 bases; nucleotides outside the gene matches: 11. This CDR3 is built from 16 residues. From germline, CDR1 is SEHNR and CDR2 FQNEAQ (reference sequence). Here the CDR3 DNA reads TGTGCCAGCAGCACAACTCCGGGGACAGTGAATGAAAAACTGTTTTTT. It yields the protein CASSTTPGTVNEKLFF.

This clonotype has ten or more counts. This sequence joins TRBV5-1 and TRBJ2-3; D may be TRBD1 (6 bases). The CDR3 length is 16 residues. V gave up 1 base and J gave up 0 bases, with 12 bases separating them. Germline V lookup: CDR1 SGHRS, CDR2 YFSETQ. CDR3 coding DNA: TGCGCCAGCAGCTTGCAGAACAGGGCTAGCACAGATACGCAGTATTTT. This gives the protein CASSLQNRASTDTQYF. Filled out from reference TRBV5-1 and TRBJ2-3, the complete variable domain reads KAGVTQTPRYLIKTRGQQVTLSCSPISGHRSVSWYQQTPGQGLQFLFEYFSETQRNKGNFPGRFSGRQFSNSRSEMNVSTLELGDSALYLCASSLQNRASTDTQYFGPGTRLTVL.

The CDR3, as DNA: TGTGCCAGCAGTTTAGCGGGCAGGGACACCGGGGAGCTGTTTTTT. It specifies CASSLAGRDTGELFF. The chain combines TRBV12-3 or TRBV12-4 with TRBJ2-2, with TRBD1 as a possible D gene (5 bases). Trimming took 0 bases from V and 3 from J, leaving 8 bases between them. The CDR3 sequence is 15 residues long.

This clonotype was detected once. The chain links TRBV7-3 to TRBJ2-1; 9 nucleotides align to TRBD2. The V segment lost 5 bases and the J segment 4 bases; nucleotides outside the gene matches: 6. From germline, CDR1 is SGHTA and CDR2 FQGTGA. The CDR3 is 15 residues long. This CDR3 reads CASSIAGATYNEQFF. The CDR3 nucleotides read TGTGCCAGCAGCATAGCGGGAGCCACTTACAATGAGCAGTTCTTC.

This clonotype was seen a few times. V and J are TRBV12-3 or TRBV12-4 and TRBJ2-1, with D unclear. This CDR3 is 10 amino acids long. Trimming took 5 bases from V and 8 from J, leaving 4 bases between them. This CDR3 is CASSRDEQFF. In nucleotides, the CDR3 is TGTGCCAGCAGTAGAGATGAGCAGTTCTTC.

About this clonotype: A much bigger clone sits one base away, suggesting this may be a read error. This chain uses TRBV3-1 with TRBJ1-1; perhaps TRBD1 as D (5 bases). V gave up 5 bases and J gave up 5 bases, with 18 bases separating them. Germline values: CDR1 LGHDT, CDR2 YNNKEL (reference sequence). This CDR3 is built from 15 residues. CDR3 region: CASSALFSGSTEAFF. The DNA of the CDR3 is TGTGCCAGCAGCGCCTTGTTCTCAGGGTCGACTGAAGCTTTCTTT. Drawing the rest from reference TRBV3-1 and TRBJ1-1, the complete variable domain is DTAVSQTPKYLVTQMGNDKSIKCEQNLGHDTMYWYKQDSKKFLKIMFSYNNKELIINETVPNRFSPKSPDKAHLNLHINSLELGDSAVYFCASSALFSGSTEAFFGQGTRLTVV.

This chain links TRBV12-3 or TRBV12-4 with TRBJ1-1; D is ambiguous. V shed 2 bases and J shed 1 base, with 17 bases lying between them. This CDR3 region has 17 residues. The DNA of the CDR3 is TGTGCCAGCAGTTTAATCCCGATCGCGGCAGCGAACACTGAAGCTTTCTTT. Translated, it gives CASSLIPIAAANTEAFF.

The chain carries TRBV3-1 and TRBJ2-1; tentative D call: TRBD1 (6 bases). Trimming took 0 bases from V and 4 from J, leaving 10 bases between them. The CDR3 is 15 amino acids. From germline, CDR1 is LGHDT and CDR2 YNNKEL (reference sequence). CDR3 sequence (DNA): TGTGCCAGCAGCCAAGATCCAGGGGTATACAATGAGCAGTTCTTC. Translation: CASSQDPGVYNEQFF.

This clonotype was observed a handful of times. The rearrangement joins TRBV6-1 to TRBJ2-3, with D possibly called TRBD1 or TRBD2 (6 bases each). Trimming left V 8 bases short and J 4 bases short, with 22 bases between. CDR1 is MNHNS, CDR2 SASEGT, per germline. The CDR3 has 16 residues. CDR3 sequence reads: CASGQGGPARPDTQYF. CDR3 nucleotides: TGTGCCAGCGGACAAGGGGGGCCAGCTAGGCCAGATACGCAGTATTTT.

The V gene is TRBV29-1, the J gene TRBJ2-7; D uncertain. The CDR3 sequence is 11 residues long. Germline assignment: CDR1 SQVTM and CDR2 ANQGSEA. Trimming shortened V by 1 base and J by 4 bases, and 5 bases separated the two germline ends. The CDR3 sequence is CSVEGEYEQYF. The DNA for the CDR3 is TGCAGCGTTGAAGGAGAGTACGAGCAGTACTTC.

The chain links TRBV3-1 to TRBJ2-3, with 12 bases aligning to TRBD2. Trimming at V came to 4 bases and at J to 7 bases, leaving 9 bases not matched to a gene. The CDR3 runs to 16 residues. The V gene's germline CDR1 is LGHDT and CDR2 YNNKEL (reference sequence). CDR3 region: CASSRGLAGGENTQYF. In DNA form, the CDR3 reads TGTGCCAGCAGCCGAGGCCTAGCGGGAGGGGAAAATACGCAGTATTTT.

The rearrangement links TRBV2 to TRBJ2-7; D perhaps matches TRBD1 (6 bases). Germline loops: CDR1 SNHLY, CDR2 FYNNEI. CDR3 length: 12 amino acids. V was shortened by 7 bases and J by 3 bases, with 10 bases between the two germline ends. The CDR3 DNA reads TGTGCCAGCATAGGCAGGGGCTACGAGCAGTACTTC. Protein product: CASIGRGYEQYF.

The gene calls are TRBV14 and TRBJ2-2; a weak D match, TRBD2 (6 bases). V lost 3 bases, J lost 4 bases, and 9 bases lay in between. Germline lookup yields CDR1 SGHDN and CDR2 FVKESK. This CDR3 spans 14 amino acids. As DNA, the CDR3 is TGTGCCAGCAGCCAGGGACTCCCCACCGGGGAGCTGTTTTTT. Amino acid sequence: CASSQGLPTGELFF.

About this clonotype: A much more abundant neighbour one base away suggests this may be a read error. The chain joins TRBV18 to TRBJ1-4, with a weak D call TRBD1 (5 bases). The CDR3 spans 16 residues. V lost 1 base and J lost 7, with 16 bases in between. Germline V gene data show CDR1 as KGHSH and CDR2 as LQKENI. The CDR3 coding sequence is TGTGCCAGCTCACCACAGACCAAACGGGGCTCTGAAAAACTGTTTTTT. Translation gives CASSPQTKRGSEKLFF.

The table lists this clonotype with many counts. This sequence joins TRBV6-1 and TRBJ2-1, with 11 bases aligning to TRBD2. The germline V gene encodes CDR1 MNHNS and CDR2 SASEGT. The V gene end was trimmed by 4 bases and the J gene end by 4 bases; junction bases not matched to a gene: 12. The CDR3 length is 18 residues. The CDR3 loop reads CASSVKVTSGSLYNEQFF. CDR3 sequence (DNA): TGTGCCAGCAGTGTCAAGGTTACTAGCGGGAGTTTATACAATGAGCAGTTCTTC.

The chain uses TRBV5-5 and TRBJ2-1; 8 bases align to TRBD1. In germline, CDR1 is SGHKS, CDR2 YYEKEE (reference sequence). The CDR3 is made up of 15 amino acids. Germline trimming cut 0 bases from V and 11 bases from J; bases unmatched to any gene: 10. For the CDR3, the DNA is TGTGCCAGCAGCTTGGGGACAGGGAACACAATGAAGCAGTTCTTC. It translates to CASSLGTGNTMKQFF.

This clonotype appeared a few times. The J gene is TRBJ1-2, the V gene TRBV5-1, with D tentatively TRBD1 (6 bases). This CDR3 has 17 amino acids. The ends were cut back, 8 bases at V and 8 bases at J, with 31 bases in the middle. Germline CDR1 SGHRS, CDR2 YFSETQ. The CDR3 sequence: CASLERQQNRARRGYTF. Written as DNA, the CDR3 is TGCGCCAGTCTCGAACGACAGCAGAACAGGGCTCGAAGAGGCTACACCTTC.

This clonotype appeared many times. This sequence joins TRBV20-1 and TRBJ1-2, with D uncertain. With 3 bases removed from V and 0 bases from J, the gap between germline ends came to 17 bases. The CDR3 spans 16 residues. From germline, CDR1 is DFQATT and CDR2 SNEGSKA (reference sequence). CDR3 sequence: CSARGATADANYGYTF. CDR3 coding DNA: TGCAGTGCTAGGGGAGCAACGGCCGACGCTAACTATGGCTACACCTTC.

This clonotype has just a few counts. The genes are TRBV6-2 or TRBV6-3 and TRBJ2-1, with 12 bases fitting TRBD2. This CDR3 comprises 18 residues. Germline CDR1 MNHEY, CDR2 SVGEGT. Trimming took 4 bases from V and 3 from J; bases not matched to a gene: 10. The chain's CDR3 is CASSSPSGGAMSYNEQFF. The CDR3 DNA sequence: TGTGCCAGCAGTTCGCCTAGCGGGGGGGCCATGAGCTACAATGAGCAGTTCTTC.

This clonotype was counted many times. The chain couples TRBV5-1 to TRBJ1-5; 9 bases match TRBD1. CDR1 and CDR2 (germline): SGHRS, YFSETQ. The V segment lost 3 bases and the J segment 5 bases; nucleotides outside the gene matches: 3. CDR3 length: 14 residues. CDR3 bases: TGCGCCAGCAGCTCAAGACAGGGGGATCAGCCCCAGCATTTT. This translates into CASSSRQGDQPQHF.